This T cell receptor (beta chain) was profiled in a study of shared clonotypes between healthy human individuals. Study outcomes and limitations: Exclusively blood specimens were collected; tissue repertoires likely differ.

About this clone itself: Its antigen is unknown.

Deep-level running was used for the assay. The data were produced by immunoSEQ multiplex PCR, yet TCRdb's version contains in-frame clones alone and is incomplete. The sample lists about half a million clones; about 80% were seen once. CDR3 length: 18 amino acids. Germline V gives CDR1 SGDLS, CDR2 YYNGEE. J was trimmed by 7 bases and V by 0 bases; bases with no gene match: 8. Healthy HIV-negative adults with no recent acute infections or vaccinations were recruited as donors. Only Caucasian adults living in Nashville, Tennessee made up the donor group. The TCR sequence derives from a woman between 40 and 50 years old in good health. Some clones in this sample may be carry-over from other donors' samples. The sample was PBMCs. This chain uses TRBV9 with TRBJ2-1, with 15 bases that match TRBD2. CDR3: CASSVGTSGRAGRNEQFF. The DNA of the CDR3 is TGTGCCAGCAGCGTAGGGACTAGCGGGAGGGCCGGTAGGAATGAGCAGTTCTTC.